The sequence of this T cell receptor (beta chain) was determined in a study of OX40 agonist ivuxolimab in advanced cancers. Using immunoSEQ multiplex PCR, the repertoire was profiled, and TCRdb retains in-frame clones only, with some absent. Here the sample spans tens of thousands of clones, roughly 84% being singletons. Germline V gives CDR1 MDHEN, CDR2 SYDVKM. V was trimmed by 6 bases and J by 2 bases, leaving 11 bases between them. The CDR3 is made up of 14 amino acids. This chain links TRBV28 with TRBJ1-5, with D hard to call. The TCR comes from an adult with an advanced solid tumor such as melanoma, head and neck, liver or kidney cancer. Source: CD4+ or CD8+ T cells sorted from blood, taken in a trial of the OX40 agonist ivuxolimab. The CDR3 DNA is TGTGCCAGCAGCCCGTTTCCCCGCAATCAGCCCCAGCATTTT. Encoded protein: CASSPFPRNQPQHF.